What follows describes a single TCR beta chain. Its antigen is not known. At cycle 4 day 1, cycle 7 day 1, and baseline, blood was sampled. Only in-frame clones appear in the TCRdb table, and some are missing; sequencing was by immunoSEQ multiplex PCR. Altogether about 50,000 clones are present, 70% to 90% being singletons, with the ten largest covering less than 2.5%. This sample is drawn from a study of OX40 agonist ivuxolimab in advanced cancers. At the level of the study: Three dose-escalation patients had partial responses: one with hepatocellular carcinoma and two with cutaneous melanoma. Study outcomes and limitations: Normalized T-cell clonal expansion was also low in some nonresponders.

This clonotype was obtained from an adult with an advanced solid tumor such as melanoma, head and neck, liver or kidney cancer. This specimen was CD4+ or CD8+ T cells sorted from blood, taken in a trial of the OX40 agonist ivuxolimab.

The CDR3 loop reads CASSLRGSQETQYF. The CDR3 DNA reads as TGTGCCAGCAGCTTAAGGGGCTCTCAGGAGACCCAGTACTTC. The V gene is TRBV7-3, the J gene TRBJ2-5; D is possibly TRBD1 (5 bases). Trimming pared 1 base from V and 5 bases from J, leaving 11 bases between. The CDR3 has 14 amino acids. Germline-derived CDR1 and CDR2 are SGHTA and FQGTGA.